Presented here are 14 T cell receptor beta chains from one specimen sequenced in a study of blood T cell dynamics during melanoma immunotherapy. Libraries were prepared by immunoSEQ multiplex PCR; TCRdb keeps only in-frame clonotypes and omits some of them. The repertoire holds several thousand clones, with more than 70% as singletons. As for time point: week 3, after first cycle of checkpoint inhibitor. The specimen comprised blood, sampled from a patient treated with checkpoint blockade. All receptors derive from a human donor with melanoma.

The rearrangement uses TRBV27 and TRBJ2-5; TRBD1 matches at 8 bases. TRBJ2-7 matches the DNA end more closely, so the J call is doubtful. This CDR3 is 15 amino acids long. Germline assignment: CDR1 MNHEY and CDR2 SMNVEV (reference sequence). The CDR3 loop reads CASSFQGAVTYEQYF. CDR3 bases: TGTGCCAGCAGTTTCCAGGGGGCTGTAACCTACGAGCAGTACTTC.

The chain uses TRBV7-6 and TRBJ1-5; 8 bases line up with TRBD1. The CDR3 sequence is 18 residues long. V lost 4 bases and J lost 6; bases outside the gene matches: 17. Germline CDR1 SGHVS, CDR2 FNYEAQ. The CDR3 nucleotides are TGTGCCAGCAGCTCTTTCCAGGGGGCTGGTGTCTGGGGTCAGCCCCAGCATTTT. This gives the protein CASSSFQGAGVWGQPQHF.

The V gene is TRBV19, the J gene TRBJ2-7; D is possibly TRBD2 (5 bases). Germline values: CDR1 LNHDA, CDR2 SQIVND (reference sequence). V was pared by 7 bases and J by 5 bases, with 18 bases between. This CDR3 has 14 residues. CDR3 loop: CASKLGLASHEQYF. In DNA, the CDR3 is TGTGCCAGTAAACTTGGGCTAGCTTCCCACGAGCAGTACTTC. The full variable domain, in which reference TRBV19 and TRBJ2-7 provide the parts outside the CDR3, is DGGITQSPKYLFRKEGQNVTLSCEQNLNHDAMYWYRQDPGQGLRLIYYSQIVNDFQKGDIAEGYSVSREKKESFPLTVTSAQKNPTAFYLCASKLGLASHEQYFGPGTRLTVT.

The rearrangement uses TRBV5-7 and TRBJ1-6, with D possibly matching TRBD1 (6 bases). TRBV5-7 is treated as an ORF (open reading frame) with a function not yet certain. This CDR3 spans 15 amino acids. Trimming left V 2 bases short and J 9 bases short, with 15 bases between. The CDR3 nucleotides are TGTGCCAGCAGCTTAGGGGGGACAATCTGTTCACCCCTCCACTTT. Residues: CASSLGGTICSPLHF.

The chain combines TRBV7-2 with TRBJ2-1, with D hard to call. The germline V and J ends were trimmed by 8 bases and 1 base, with 9 bases remaining between them. The germline V gene encodes CDR1 SGHTA and CDR2 FQGNSA. The CDR3 has 13 amino acids. The CDR3 spells CASSQSSYNEQFF. The CDR3 DNA reads as TGTGCCAGCTCCCAAAGTTCCTACAATGAGCAGTTCTTC.

The V gene is TRBV19, the J gene TRBJ2-7; 7 nucleotides match TRBD2. Per the germline V gene, CDR1 is LNHDA and CDR2 is SQIVND (reference sequence). The CDR3 loop spans 16 amino acids. The J segment lost 2 bases and the V segment lost 0 bases, leaving 7 bases of the junction unmatched. The CDR3 bases are TGTGCCAGTAGTATAGAGCCTAGCGGATACCCCTACGAGCAGTACTTC. Its protein product is CASSIEPSGYPYEQYF.

The chain recombines TRBV14 with TRBJ2-1; tentative D call: TRBD2 (6 bases). V lost 11 bases and J lost 2, with 22 bases in between. The CDR3 covers 16 residues. Germline assignment: CDR1 SGHDN and CDR2 FVKESK. CDR3 in amino acids: CAPGTIRGGAYNEQFF. In nucleotides, the CDR3 is TGTGCCCCCGGGACCATTAGGGGAGGCGCCTACAATGAGCAGTTCTTC.

This chain connects TRBV25-1 to TRBJ1-5; TRBD1 agrees at 9 bases. CDR3 length equals 13 residues. Germline CDR1 reads MGHDK; CDR2 reads SYGVNS. The V gene end was trimmed by 6 bases and the J gene end by 4 bases; junction bases not matched to a gene: 1. CDR3 DNA sequence: TGTGCCAGCAGGGGGACAGGGAATCAGCCCCAGCATTTT. This codes for CASRGTGNQPQHF.

This chain uses TRBV6-1 with TRBJ1-1, with D uncertain. Trimming took 2 bases from V and 5 from J, leaving 9 bases between them. From germline, CDR1 is MNHNS and CDR2 SASEGT. The CDR3 sequence is 13 residues long. CDR3 bases: TGTGCCAGCAGTGAATCGTCCCGGACTGAAGCTTTCTTT. This encodes CASSESSRTEAFF.

The J gene is TRBJ1-4, the V gene TRBV15, with D uncertain. Germline V gives CDR1 LNHNV, CDR2 YYDKDF (reference sequence). The CDR3 is made up of 14 amino acids. The ends were cut back, 4 bases at V and 4 bases at J, with 10 bases in the middle. The CDR3 here is CATSISRYNEKLFF. In DNA form, the CDR3 reads TGTGCCACCAGCATTTCGAGATATAATGAAAAACTGTTTTTT.

The chain combines TRBV9 with TRBJ1-1; maybe TRBD1 (6 bases). There are 16 residues in the CDR3. Trimming pared 4 bases from V and 1 base from J, leaving 17 bases between. Germline V CDR1 and CDR2: SGDLS, YYNGEE. DNA of the CDR3: TGTGCCAGCAGCTCCGACCCAGGGGTGGAGAACACTGAAGCTTTCTTT. It yields the protein CASSSDPGVENTEAFF.

This clone was picked up a small number of times. The rearrangement joins TRBV5-6 to TRBJ1-4, with D possibly TRBD1 on 5 matching bases. The CDR3 consists of 12 residues. Germline values: CDR1 SGHDT, CDR2 YYEEEE. The V end was cut by 5 bases, the J end by 13 bases, with 15 bases between. CDR3 DNA sequence: TGTGCCAGCAGTCCGAAGGGGAGCAGACTGTTTTTT. Translated, it gives CASSPKGSRLFF.

This rearrangement joins TRBV11-2 to TRBJ2-1; D possibly corresponds to TRBD1 (6 bases). V shed 1 base and J shed 2 bases, with 6 bases lying between them. The CDR3 is 14 residues long. Germline assignment: CDR1 SGHAT and CDR2 FQNNGV. The CDR3 DNA reads TGTGCCAGCAGCTTAGGACAGGCCTACAATGAGCAGTTCTTC. Translated, it gives CASSLGQAYNEQFF.

This clone appeared a single time. The chain joins TRBV5-1 to TRBJ2-6; D unresolved. Germline CDR1 reads SGHRS; CDR2 reads YFSETQ. The CDR3 spans 16 residues. Trimming shortened V by 4 bases and J by 0 bases, and 11 bases separated the two germline ends. CDR3 protein: CASSREPISGANVLTF. The DNA of the CDR3 is TGCGCCAGCAGCAGAGAACCGATCTCTGGGGCCAACGTCCTGACTTTC.